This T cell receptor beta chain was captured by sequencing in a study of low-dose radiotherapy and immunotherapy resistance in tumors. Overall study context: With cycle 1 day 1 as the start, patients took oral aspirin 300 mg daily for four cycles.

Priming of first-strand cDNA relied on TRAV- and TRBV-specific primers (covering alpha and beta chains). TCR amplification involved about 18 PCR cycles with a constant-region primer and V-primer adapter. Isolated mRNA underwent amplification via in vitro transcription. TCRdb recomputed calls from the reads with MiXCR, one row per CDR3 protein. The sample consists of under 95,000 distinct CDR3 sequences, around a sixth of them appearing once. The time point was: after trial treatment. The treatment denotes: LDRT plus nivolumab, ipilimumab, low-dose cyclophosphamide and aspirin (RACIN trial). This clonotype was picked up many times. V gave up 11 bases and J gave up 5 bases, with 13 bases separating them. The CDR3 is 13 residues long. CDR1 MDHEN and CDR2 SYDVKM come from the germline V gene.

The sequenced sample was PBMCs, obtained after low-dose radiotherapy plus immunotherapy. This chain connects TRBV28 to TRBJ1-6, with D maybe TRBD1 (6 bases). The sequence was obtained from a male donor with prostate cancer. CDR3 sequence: CAGTRTDNSPLHF. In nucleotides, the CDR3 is TGTGCCGGCACCCGGACAGATAATTCACCCCTCCACTTT. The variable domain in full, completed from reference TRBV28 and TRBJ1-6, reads DVKVTQSSRYLVKRTGEKVFLECVQDMDHENMFWYRQDPGLGLRLIYFSYDVKMKEKGDIPEGYSVSREKKERFSLILESASTNQTSMYLCAGTRTDNSPLHFGNGTRLTVT.